Each of the 9 T cell receptor beta chains below was sequenced from the same sample in a study of cytomegalovirus exposure and HLA in healthy donors. With 60 Vbeta and 13 Jbeta primers, the PCR was carried out. Measured with immunoSEQ multiplex PCR; TCRdb has only the in-frame clones, and not every one. The repertoire includes 99,000 or so clones, over 80% of them detected once, and around 6.9% sits in the top ten. Specimen: PBMCs. All receptors come from a young man in good health and CMV-seropositive.

The CDR3 here is CASSVDLGTRGNTYEQYF. CDR3 bases: TGTGCCAGCAGCGTAGATCTGGGCACCCGGGGTAATACCTACGAGCAGTACTTC. The V call is TRBV9, the J call TRBJ2-7; D is possibly TRBD2 (5 bases). Trimming cost V 0 bases and J 2 bases, with 21 bases left between them. Per the germline V gene, CDR1 is SGDLS and CDR2 is YYNGEE. CDR3 length: 18 amino acids.

J is TRBJ2-4 and V is TRBV25-1; D perhaps matches TRBD2 (6 bases). Trimming removed 3 bases from V and 2 bases from J, with 8 bases in between. Germline assignment: CDR1 MGHDK and CDR2 SYGVNS. CDR3 size: 14 residues. The CDR3, as DNA: TGTGCCAGCAGTGACGGGGGAACCAAAAACATTCAGTACTTC. This codes for CASSDGGTKNIQYF.

V and J are TRBV6-5 and TRBJ1-4; tentatively, D is TRBD1 (6 bases). CDR3 length: 15 residues. The germline V gene has CDR1 MNHEY and CDR2 SVGAGI. V lost 4 bases to trimming and J lost 0 bases, with 9 bases between them. The CDR3 reads CASSSYRATNEKLFF. In DNA, the CDR3 is TGTGCCAGCAGTTCGTACAGGGCAACTAATGAAAAACTGTTTTTT.

The gene calls are TRBV7-8 and TRBJ1-2; D uncertain. This CDR3 is 14 amino acids long. V dropped 1 base and J dropped 4 bases, with 10 bases sitting between them. Germline V lookup: CDR1 SGHVS, CDR2 FQNEAQ. The CDR3 is CASSLGAMGYGYTF. The CDR3 nucleotides are TGTGCCAGCAGCTTAGGGGCTATGGGCTATGGCTACACCTTC.

The chain couples TRBV30 to TRBJ2-1; no clear D gene. Germline lookup yields CDR1 GTSNPN and CDR2 SVGIG (reference sequence). This CDR3 has 14 amino acids. Trimming stripped 7 bases from V and 2 bases from J, with 15 bases between. CDR3 sequence reads: CASLQTYPYNEQFF. The CDR3, as DNA: TGTGCCTCTCTTCAAACTTATCCCTACAATGAGCAGTTCTTC. The entire variable domain, with the rest obtained from reference TRBV30 and TRBJ2-1, is as follows: SQTIHQWPATLVQPVGSPLSLECTVEGTSNPNLYWYRQAAGRGLQLLFYSVGIGQISSEVPQNLSASRPQDRQFILSSKKLLLSDSGFYLCASLQTYPYNEQFFGPGTRLTVL.

The chain links TRBV2 to TRBJ1-2; TRBD1 is a possible D gene (6 bases). Germline CDR1 and CDR2: SNHLY and FYNNEI. V was trimmed by 3 bases and J by 4 bases, leaving 9 bases between them. This CDR3 region has 13 residues. CDR3 sequence: CASSDLGGYGYTF. The CDR3 region has the DNA TGTGCCAGCAGTGATCTAGGGGGCTATGGCTACACCTTC.

This clone has just one count. One end of the junction is discordant with germline, which a read error may explain. The chain links TRBV9 to TRBJ1-6, with TRBD1 matching 7 bases. CDR1 is SGDLS and CDR2 is YYNGEE in the germline V gene. The CDR3 loop spans 16 amino acids. The CDR3 loop is CASSVHDREINTPLHF. The DNA for the CDR3 is TGTGCCAGCAGCGTCCACGACAGGGAGATTAATACACCCCTCCACTTT.

J is TRBJ1-6 and V is TRBV5-1; 7 bases line up with TRBD1. The V gene's germline CDR1 is SGHRS and CDR2 YFSETQ. Losses at the gene ends were 7 bases for V and 9 bases for J; bases not matched to a gene: 10. The CDR3 covers 14 residues. CDR3 sequence: CASQQGIQSSPLHF. As DNA, the CDR3 is TGCGCCAGCCAACAGGGGATACAGAGTTCACCCCTCCACTTT.

The chain employs TRBV7-2 and TRBJ1-1; D gene ambiguous. Germline assignment: CDR1 SGHTA and CDR2 FQGNSA. The ends were cut back, 10 bases at V and 0 bases at J, with 12 bases in the middle. This CDR3 contains 13 residues. The CDR3, as DNA: TGTGCCACACTCCGGCGGGTGAACACTGAAGCTTTCTTT. This translates into CATLRRVNTEAFF.